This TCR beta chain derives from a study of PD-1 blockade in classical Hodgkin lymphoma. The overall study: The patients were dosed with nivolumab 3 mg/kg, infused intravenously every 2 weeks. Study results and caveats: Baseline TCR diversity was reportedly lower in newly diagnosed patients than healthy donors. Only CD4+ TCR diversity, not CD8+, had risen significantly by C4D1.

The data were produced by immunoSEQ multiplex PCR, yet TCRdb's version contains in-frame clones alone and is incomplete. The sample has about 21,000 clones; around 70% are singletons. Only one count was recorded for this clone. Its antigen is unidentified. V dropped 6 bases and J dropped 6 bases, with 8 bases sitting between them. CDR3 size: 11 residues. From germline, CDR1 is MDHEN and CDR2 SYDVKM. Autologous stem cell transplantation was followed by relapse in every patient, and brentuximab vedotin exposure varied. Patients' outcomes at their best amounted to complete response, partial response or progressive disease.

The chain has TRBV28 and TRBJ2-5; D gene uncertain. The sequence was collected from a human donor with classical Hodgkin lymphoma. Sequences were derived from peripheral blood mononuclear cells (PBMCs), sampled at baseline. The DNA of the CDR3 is TGTGCCAGCAGAACGAAGCAGACCCAGTACTTC. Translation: CASRTKQTQYF. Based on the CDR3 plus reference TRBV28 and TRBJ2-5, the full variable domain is DVKVTQSSRYLVKRTGEKVFLECVQDMDHENMFWYRQDPGLGLRLIYFSYDVKMKEKGDIPEGYSVSREKKERFSLILESASTNQTSMYLCASRTKQTQYFGPGTRLLVL.